These 10 T cell receptor beta chains originate from one sample sequenced in a study of glioma-infiltrating T cells. Amplification of TCR alpha and beta CDR3 regions from RNA used iRepertoire nested multiplex PCR. MiXCR, run by TCRdb on the multiplex PCR reads, gives a single entry per CDR3 protein. The sample includes approximately 110,000 distinct CDR3 sequences, approximately 25% of them seen just once. Input material: glioma tissue, nonneoplastic brain tissue, or PBMCs (not recorded which). The source of these receptors is a human donor with low-grade glioma or glioblastoma, undergoing nonglioma brain surgery, or in good health (not recorded which).

The chain has TRBV29-1 and TRBJ2-2, with TRBD2 identical over 10 bases. CDR3 length equals 14 residues. Germline assignment: CDR1 SQVTM and CDR2 ANQGSEA. V dropped 5 bases and J dropped 5; count of bases not matched to a gene: 5. CDR3 in amino acids: CSVLASGSTGELFF. The CDR3 bases are TGCAGCGTTTTGGCTAGCGGGAGTACCGGGGAGCTGTTTTTT.

This clonotype showed up many times. The CDR3 loop is CSARSPRGSGGGSSYNEQFF. CDR3 in DNA: TGCAGTGCTAGGTCCCCCCGGGGTAGCGGTGGTGGAAGCTCCTACAATGAGCAGTTCTTC. The chain is built from TRBV20-1 and TRBJ2-1; tentatively, D is TRBD2 (6 bases). Deletions cut 3 bases from V and 0 bases from J, with 27 bases between. Looked up from germline, CDR1 is DFQATT and CDR2 is SNEGSKA (reference sequence). This CDR3 has 20 amino acids.

Concerning this clonotype itself: A read error may produce the germline difference seen at one junction end. CDR3 sequence reads: CPSSENVGQETQYF. The DNA of the CDR3 is TGTCCCAGCAGTGAAAATGTGGGACAAGAGACCCAGTACTTC. This chain connects TRBV2 to TRBJ2-5; D is unclear. Germline V CDR1 and CDR2: SNHLY, FYNNEI. CDR3 length equals 14 residues.

Regarding this clonotype: A read error is possible here, since a much larger clone lies one base away. The gene calls are TRBV5-1 and TRBJ2-5; D not resolved. Germline CDR1 and CDR2: SGHRS and YFSETQ. V was trimmed by 10 bases and J by 4 bases, leaving 26 bases between them. This CDR3 contains 16 residues. The CDR3 spells CAGFPNPIVGSETQYF. In DNA form, the CDR3 reads TGCGCCGGCTTCCCCAATCCCATCGTCGGCTCAGAGACCCAGTACTTC.

Details on this clonotype: A much larger clone differs from this one at a single base, so this may be a read error. The chain uses TRBV2 and TRBJ1-5; 7 bases are shared with TRBD1. There are 14 residues in the CDR3. The V gene's germline CDR1 is SNHLY and CDR2 FYNNEI. V dropped 3 bases and J dropped 5; count of bases not matched to a gene: 4. CDR3 sequence (DNA): TGTGCCAGCAGTGAGTACCAGGGGGATCAGCCCCAGCATTTT. Protein: CASSEYQGDQPQHF.

Many counts were recorded for this clonotype. The chain couples TRBV19 to TRBJ2-7; D call uncertain. V lost 3 bases, J lost 3 bases, and 6 bases lay in between. The CDR3 has 12 residues. Germline V gene lookup returns CDR1 LNHDA and CDR2 SQIVND (reference sequence). CDR3 in amino acids: CASSIPGYEQYF. The CDR3 nucleotides are TGTGCCAGTAGTATTCCCGGCTACGAGCAGTACTTC. Complete variable domain (other parts from reference TRBV19 and TRBJ2-7): DGGITQSPKYLFRKEGQNVTLSCEQNLNHDAMYWYRQDPGQGLRLIYYSQIVNDFQKGDIAEGYSVSREKKESFPLTVTSAQKNPTAFYLCASSIPGYEQYFGPGTRLTVT.

The genes are TRBV5-6 and TRBJ2-7; D call uncertain. Germline V CDR1 and CDR2: SGHDT, YYEEEE. Trimming took off 0 bases at V and 2 bases at J, with 21 bases between the two ends. This CDR3 region has 18 residues. The CDR3 DNA follows: TGTGCCAGCAGCTTGGTGGGATTGGGCAGGAGAACCACCTACGAGCAGTACTTC. Amino acids: CASSLVGLGRRTTYEQYF.

This clonotype was recorded many times. The chain recombines TRBV5-1 with TRBJ1-5, with no clear D. V was clipped by 2 bases and J by 2 bases, with 8 bases between them. The CDR3 covers 14 residues. Germline loops: CDR1 SGHRS, CDR2 YFSETQ. The CDR3 bases are TGCGCCAGCAGCTTCGGACCGGGCAATCAGCCCCAGCATTTT. It specifies CASSFGPGNQPQHF. The entire variable domain, with the rest obtained from reference TRBV5-1 and TRBJ1-5, is as follows: KAGVTQTPRYLIKTRGQQVTLSCSPISGHRSVSWYQQTPGQGLQFLFEYFSETQRNKGNFPGRFSGRQFSNSRSEMNVSTLELGDSALYLCASSFGPGNQPQHFGDGTRLSIL.

The chain uses TRBV14 and TRBJ1-1; D is perhaps TRBD1 (6 bases). This CDR3 spans 15 amino acids. Germline CDR1 is SGHDN and CDR2 is FVKESK. The ends were cut back, 4 bases at V and 0 bases at J, with 12 bases in the middle. CDR3 amino acids: CASSRAGALNTEAFF. In DNA form, the CDR3 reads TGTGCCAGCAGCCGGGCGGGGGCCTTGAACACTGAAGCTTTCTTT.

This clonotype was seen more than once but under ten times. The chain couples TRBV7-3 to TRBJ2-3; TRBD2 might be the D (6 bases). The CDR3 totals 16 residues. Trimming took off 0 bases at V and 8 bases at J, with 18 bases between the two ends. CDR1 and CDR2 (germline): SGHTA, FQGTGA. This CDR3 reads CASSLTGGSHQATQYF. CDR3 coding DNA: TGTGCCAGCAGCTTAACGGGGGGTTCACACCAAGCTACGCAGTATTTT.